This T cell receptor (beta chain) was retrieved from a study of T cell repertoires in cytomegalovirus infection. The wider study: CMV infection together with matching HLA type was indicated by public TCR beta signatures.

Looked up from germline, CDR1 is DFQATT and CDR2 is SNEGSKA (reference sequence). Trimming stripped 5 bases from V and 6 bases from J, with 18 bases between. The CDR3 is 14 residues long. Via MiXCR, TCRdb re-called the reads, giving one row per CDR3 protein. The sample comprises around 310,000 distinct CDR3 sequences, 15% to 20% of which are singletons, and around 12% rests with the top ten. Findings and limits, study-wide: Clonotypes of TCR beta that were HLA-C-restricted and CMV-specific dominated the ex vivo response. CMV carriers with the relevant HLA were identified by cumulative public TCR beta family frequency.

Remarks on this clonotype: Its antigen is as yet unknown.

The clonotype originates from a human donor in good health (CMV status not recorded). Some clones in this sample may be carry-over from other donors' samples. Material for sequencing was PBMCs. The chain employs TRBV20-1 and TRBJ2-3, with a weak D call TRBD1 (7 bases). The CDR3 DNA reads TGCAGTGCTCCCGGAGGGGGCCCTCGGGATACGCAGTATTTT. This encodes CSAPGGGPRDTQYF.